In this sample, the clone carrying this TCR beta chain turned up a few times. V lost 4 bases to trimming and J lost 5 bases, with 23 bases between them. The CDR3 is 17 amino acids. CDR1 and CDR2 from the germline V gene are SGHTA and FQGNSA. The sample originates from a study of esophageal squamous cell carcinoma under preoperative chemotherapy. TCRdb reprocessed the PCR reads via MiXCR and lists one record per CDR3 protein. This table holds about 19,000 distinct CDR3 sequences, about 45% found once. Noted time point: after preoperative PTX-NDP chemotherapy. V and J are TRBV7-2 and TRBJ2-5; D may correspond to TRBD1 or TRBD2 (5 bases each). This clonotype was sampled from a human donor with esophageal squamous cell carcinoma. The donor label of this sample is uncertain. Sample collection was performed from a patient given preoperative chemotherapy. The CDR3 DNA is TGTGCCAGCAGCTCGGGGCGGCTAGCAGGAGCCAGGGAGACCCAGTACTTC. Its protein is CASSSGRLAGARETQYF.